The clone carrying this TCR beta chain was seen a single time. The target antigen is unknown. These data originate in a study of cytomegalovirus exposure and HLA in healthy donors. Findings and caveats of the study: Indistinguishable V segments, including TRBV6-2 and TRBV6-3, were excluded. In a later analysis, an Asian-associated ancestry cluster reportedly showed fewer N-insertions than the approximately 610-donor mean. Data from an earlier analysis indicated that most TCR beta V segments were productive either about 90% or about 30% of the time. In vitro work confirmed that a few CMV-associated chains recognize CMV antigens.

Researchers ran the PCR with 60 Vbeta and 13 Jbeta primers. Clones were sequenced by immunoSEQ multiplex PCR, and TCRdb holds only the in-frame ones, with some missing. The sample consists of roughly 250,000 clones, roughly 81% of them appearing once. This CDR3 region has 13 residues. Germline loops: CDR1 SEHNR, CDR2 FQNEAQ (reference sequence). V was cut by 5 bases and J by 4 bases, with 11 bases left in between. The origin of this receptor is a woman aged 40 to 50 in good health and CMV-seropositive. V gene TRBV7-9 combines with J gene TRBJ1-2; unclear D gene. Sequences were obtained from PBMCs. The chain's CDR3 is CASSRTELYGYTF. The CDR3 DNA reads TGTGCCAGCAGCCGCACAGAGCTCTATGGCTACACCTTC.